A single sample gave rise to the 25 T cell receptor beta chains below, sequenced in a study of blood T cell repertoires in COVID-19. Profiling relied on immunoSEQ multiplex PCR, and the TCRdb table lists in-frame clones only, not all of them. The sample has hundreds of thousands of clones; approximately 90% are singletons. The source material was peripheral blood. The receptors originated from a woman in her twenties or thirties with acute or convalescent COVID-19.

The CDR3: CASSWGTGTGHGYTF. CDR3 sequence (DNA): TGCGCCAGCAGCTGGGGAACCGGGACAGGTCATGGCTACACCTTC. V gene TRBV5-1 combines with J gene TRBJ1-2; TRBD1 matches 8 bases. Germline V lookup: CDR1 SGHRS, CDR2 YFSETQ. The CDR3 totals 15 residues. The V gene end was trimmed by 3 bases and the J gene end by 6 bases; junction bases not matched to a gene: 10.

Only one count was recorded for this clone. The chain recombines TRBV18 with TRBJ2-7, with TRBD1 as a possible D gene (6 bases). The CDR3 length is 14 residues. V lost 3 bases, J lost 2 bases, and 11 bases lay in between. Germline V gives CDR1 KGHSH, CDR2 LQKENI. CDR3 amino acids: CASSPNSGAYEQYF. DNA of the CDR3: TGTGCCAGCTCACCGAACTCAGGGGCCTACGAGCAGTACTTC. The full variable domain, its missing parts supplied by reference TRBV18 and TRBJ2-7, is NAGVMQNPRHLVRRRGQEARLRCSPMKGHSHVYWYRQLPEEGLKFMVYLQKENIIDESGMPKERFSAEFPKEGPSILRIQQVVRGDSAAYFCASSPNSGAYEQYFGPGTRLTVT.

As to this clone: A much larger clone lies one base from this, so it may be a read error. J is TRBJ1-2 and V is TRBV6-5, with TRBD1 identical over 7 bases. V was pared by 8 bases and J by 4 bases, with 1 base of the junction left unmatched. Germline assignment: CDR1 MNHEY and CDR2 SVGAGI. The CDR3 is made up of 11 amino acids. CDR3 DNA: TGTGCCAGCTCAGGGGGCTATGGCTACACCTTC. It yields the protein CASSGGYGYTF.

The chain joins TRBV30 to TRBJ2-7; D perhaps matches TRBD2 (7 bases). V gave up 0 bases and J gave up 6 bases, with 12 bases separating them. The CDR3 consists of 13 residues. The germline CDR1 and CDR2 sequences are GTSNPN and SVGIG (reference sequence). The CDR3 DNA reads TGTGCCTGGAGTGTGAGGGGGGGCGGCGAGCAGTACTTC. It is translated as CAWSVRGGGEQYF.

The chain is built from TRBV5-1 and TRBJ1-2; D gene ambiguous. Trimming shortened V by 0 bases and J by 2 bases, and 8 bases separated the two germline ends. The CDR3 totals 14 residues. Germline V lookup: CDR1 SGHRS, CDR2 YFSETQ. CDR3 residues: CASSLDPVNYGYTF. The CDR3 DNA reads as TGCGCCAGCAGCTTGGATCCAGTGAACTATGGCTACACCTTC.

The chain is built from TRBV10-2 and TRBJ2-3; 9 nucleotides agree with TRBD2. V shed 3 bases, J shed 5 bases, and the junction held 6 bases outside the gene matches. CDR3 length: 15 residues. Germline V gene sequence: CDR1 WSHSY, CDR2 SAAADI. The CDR3, as DNA: TGCGCCAGCAGTGACAGCGGGGGGATTTTAGATACGCAGTATTTT. This encodes CASSDSGGILDTQYF.

The chain carries TRBV6-5 and TRBJ1-2; D not resolved. This CDR3 is built from 13 residues. V lost 7 bases and J lost 6, with 15 bases in between. Germline CDR1 MNHEY, CDR2 SVGAGI. The DNA for the CDR3 is TGTGCCAGCATCCTTAGTCCAGGAAATGGCTACACCTTC. It yields the protein CASILSPGNGYTF.

The V gene is TRBV2, the J gene TRBJ2-7; possibly TRBD2 for D (7 bases). The CDR3 extends over 16 amino acids. V was cut by 4 bases and J by 4 bases, with 20 bases left in between. Germline CDR1 SNHLY, CDR2 FYNNEI. The CDR3 sequence: CASSVEAGRGKYEQYF. CDR3 nucleotide sequence: TGTGCCAGCAGTGTAGAAGCGGGGAGGGGGAAGTACGAGCAGTACTTC.

The J gene is TRBJ2-1, the V gene TRBV4-1; D is ambiguous. Germline CDR1 and CDR2: MGHRA and YSYEKL. V lost 4 bases to trimming and J lost 4 bases, with 8 bases between them. The length of the CDR3 is 13 residues. CDR3 region: CASSLGQYNEQFF. In nucleotides, the CDR3 is TGCGCCAGCAGCCTTGGCCAGTACAATGAGCAGTTCTTC.

This chain connects TRBV11-2 to TRBJ1-1, with D perhaps matching TRBD1 (5 bases). Germline V gives CDR1 SGHAT, CDR2 FQNNGV. CDR3 size: 11 residues. V lost 3 bases to trimming and J lost 7 bases, with 6 bases between them. The CDR3 loop is CASSLTVEAFF. CDR3 DNA: TGTGCCAGCAGCTTGACAGTTGAAGCTTTCTTT.

The chain has TRBV3-1 (or the pseudogene TRBV3-2) and TRBJ2-5, with no clear D. The V gene's germline CDR1 is LGHDT and CDR2 YNNKEL (reference sequence). The CDR3 length is 11 residues. Trimming took 4 bases from V and 9 from J, leaving 9 bases between them. Here the CDR3 DNA reads TGTGCCAGCAGCCTGGCCCGGGCCCAGTACTTC. Translated: CASSLARAQYF.

This clone was seen a single time. This chain joins TRBV13 and TRBJ2-2; D might be TRBD1 (6 bases). V dropped 8 bases and J dropped 4 bases, with 17 bases sitting between them. In germline, CDR1 is PRHDT, CDR2 FYEKMQ (reference sequence). The CDR3 contains 15 residues. The CDR3 protein is CASQSPGQVTGELFF. The DNA of the CDR3 is TGTGCCAGCCAAAGTCCGGGACAAGTCACCGGGGAGCTGTTTTTT.

V and J are TRBV3-1 (or the pseudogene TRBV3-2) and TRBJ1-1, with a weak D call TRBD1 (6 bases). CDR3 length: 13 residues. Germline CDR1 and CDR2: LGHDT and YNNKEL (reference sequence). V gave up 4 bases and J gave up 3 bases, with 9 bases separating them. CDR3 amino acids: CASSRRQDTEAFF. The DNA of the CDR3 is TGTGCCAGCAGCCGACGACAGGACACTGAAGCTTTCTTT.

The V call is TRBV7-2, the J call TRBJ1-3, with D possibly matching TRBD1 (5 bases). This CDR3 has 17 amino acids. Trimming pared 5 bases from V and 0 bases from J, leaving 17 bases between. CDR1 and CDR2 (germline): SGHTA, FQGNSA. The CDR3 is CASSLRWGDHSGNTIYF. In DNA form, the CDR3 reads TGTGCCAGCAGCCTAAGATGGGGGGACCACTCTGGAAACACCATATATTTT.

The chain has TRBV15 and TRBJ1-3; D is uncertain. The germline V gene encodes CDR1 LNHNV and CDR2 YYDKDF (reference sequence). The CDR3 runs to 15 residues. The V end lost 0 bases, the J end lost 1 base, and 7 bases lay between the germline ends. The CDR3 protein is CATSRDPGSGNTIYF. CDR3 in DNA: TGTGCCACCAGCAGAGATCCCGGGTCTGGAAACACCATATATTTT.

The V call is TRBV6-5, the J call TRBJ1-1, with 7 bases fitting TRBD1. CDR3 length: 15 amino acids. The V gene's germline CDR1 is MNHEY and CDR2 SVGAGI. V lost 7 bases and J lost 5; bases outside the gene matches: 13. The CDR3 protein is CASKFKRGQQTEAFF. CDR3 DNA sequence: TGTGCCAGCAAATTTAAAAGGGGGCAGCAGACTGAAGCTTTCTTT.

This chain uses TRBV18 with TRBJ2-3; a weak D match, TRBD2 (6 bases). The CDR3 length is 15 residues. Germline V gives CDR1 KGHSH, CDR2 LQKENI. The ends were cut back, 3 bases at V and 2 bases at J, with 12 bases in the middle. The CDR3 bases are TGTGCCAGCTCACCCAGGACTACCTCCACAGATACGCAGTATTTT. Its translation is CASSPRTTSTDTQYF.

The V and J genes are TRBV12-3 or TRBV12-4 and TRBJ1-1; the match to TRBD1 covers 7 bases. The CDR3 totals 11 residues. The ends lost 6 bases at V and 11 bases at J; junction bases unmatched: 6. The CDR3 protein is CASSLTGRAFF. The CDR3 nucleotides are TGTGCCAGCAGCCTGACAGGGAGGGCTTTCTTT.

V usage is TRBV18 and J usage is TRBJ1-1; 8 nucleotides match TRBD1. After removal of 5 bases from V and 1 base from J, the junction contained 6 bases not matched to a gene. This CDR3 has 15 residues. CDR1 is KGHSH and CDR2 is LQKENI in the germline V gene. CDR3 nucleotides: TGTGCCAGCTCATCATTACAGGGGGAGAACACTGAAGCTTTCTTT. This sequence encodes CASSSLQGENTEAFF.

CDR3 DNA: TGCAGCGTAGGACAGGGGGCCACCGGGGAGCTGTTTTTT. Protein product: CSVGQGATGELFF. The gene calls are TRBV29-1 and TRBJ2-2; 11 nucleotides match TRBD1. This CDR3 region has 13 residues. Germline V gene lookup returns CDR1 SQVTM and CDR2 ANQGSEA. V was pared by 6 bases and J by 4 bases, with 1 base of the junction left unmatched.

About this clone itself: Other DNA sequences in the sample encode the same CDR3. This rearrangement joins TRBV2 to TRBJ2-1, with 14 bases aligning to TRBD2. V shed 6 bases and J 4 bases; nucleotides not matched to a gene: 2. Germline V gene data show CDR1 as SNHLY and CDR2 as FYNNEI. The CDR3 is 15 residues long. The CDR3 nucleotides read TGTGCCAGCAGGAGGACTAGCGGGGGGTACAATGAGCAGTTCTTC. It is translated as CASRRTSGGYNEQFF.

The genes are TRBV13 and TRBJ1-6; possible D gene TRBD1, 5 bases. The ends were cut back, 3 bases at V and 6 bases at J, with 9 bases in the middle. Germline CDR1 reads PRHDT; CDR2 reads FYEKMQ (reference sequence). The CDR3 runs to 14 residues. Here the CDR3 DNA reads TGTGCCAGCAGCTTGGGTGGGGCTAATTCACCCCTCCACTTT. The encoded protein is CASSLGGANSPLHF.

The table lists this clone with many counts. The rearrangement links TRBV7-8 to TRBJ1-2; 11 bases are shared with TRBD1. In germline, CDR1 is SGHVS, CDR2 FQNEAQ. Unmatched junction bases numbered 9, after V lost 5 bases and J lost 7 bases. CDR3 size: 15 residues. CDR3 sequence reads: CASSRDGQGASGYTF. For the CDR3, the DNA is TGTGCCAGCAGCCGAGATGGACAGGGGGCTTCTGGCTACACCTTC.

The chain is built from TRBV7-8 and TRBJ2-1; unclear D gene. CDR3 size: 13 residues. Germline V gene sequence: CDR1 SGHVS, CDR2 FQNEAQ. Trimming removed 1 base from V and 8 bases from J, with 9 bases in between. Here the CDR3 DNA reads TGTGCCAGCAGCTTAGATCTAGGTGATGAGCAGTTCTTC. Amino acid sequence: CASSLDLGDEQFF. Complete variable domain (other parts from reference TRBV7-8 and TRBJ2-1): GAGVSQSPRYKVAKRGQDVALRCDPISGHVSLFWYQQALGQGPEFLTYFQNEAQLDKSGLPSDRFFAERPEGSVSTLKIQRTQQEDSAVYLCASSLDLGDEQFFGPGTRLTVL.

The rearrangement links TRBV5-1 to TRBJ1-1; a weak D match, TRBD1 (5 bases). The CDR3 length is 14 residues. V was pared by 2 bases and J by 3 bases, with 11 bases between. Germline CDR1 SGHRS, CDR2 YFSETQ. CDR3 coding DNA: TGCGCCAGCAGCTTCGGAGGGGCTGACACTGAAGCTTTCTTT. Amino acid sequence: CASSFGGADTEAFF.